The rows below give T cell receptor beta chains drawn from one sample of a study of blood T cell repertoires in COVID-19. Sequencing used immunoSEQ multiplex PCR; TCRdb keeps in-frame clones, though not all of them. The sample includes around 400,000 clones, approximately 89% of them seen just once. Sequencing was done on a sample of peripheral blood. The receptors originated from a woman in her twenties or thirties with COVID-19, enrolled during active disease. Each CDR3 is given with its conserved first and last residue. A D gene is named only where the DNA matches it firmly. A clone size is listed for some rows: how often the clone was seen (once, few, many), or a class if it is expanded.

clone size	V gene	J gene	D gene	CDR3 DNA	CDR3 protein
.	TRBV2	TRBJ2-7	TRBD1	TGTGCCAATCAGGGACAGGGTTCCTACGAGCAGTACTTC	CANQGQGSYEQYF
.	TRBV7-9	TRBJ2-1	.	TGTGCCAGCAGCCTAGCCAAAAATGAGCAGTTCTTC	CASSLAKNEQFF
.	TRBV18	TRBJ1-2	.	TGTGCCAGCTCACCATTCTCGGGTCGTGGCTACACCTTC	CASSPFSGRGYTF
.	TRBV7-2	TRBJ2-1	TRBD2	TGTGCCAGCAGCTTCCCCGGGACTAGCGGGAGTAATGAGCAGTTCTTC	CASSFPGTSGSNEQFF
.	TRBV28	TRBJ1-2	TRBD1	TGTGCCAGCAGTCCGGGACAGGGTAGCTATGGCTACACCTTC	CASSPGQGSYGYTF
.	TRBV6-5	TRBJ1-1	TRBD1	TGTGCCAGCAGCCCCGGACAGGGACTGGAAGCTTTCTTT	CASSPGQGLEAFF
.	TRBV2	TRBJ2-7	.	TGTGCCAGCAGTGAACAGACACTGAGCTCCTACGAGCAGTACTTC	CASSEQTLSSYEQYF
.	TRBV5-1	TRBJ2-1	TRBD2	TGCGCCAGCAGCTTCGGGGTAGCGGGAGGGCCCGACGGTGAGCAGTTCTTC	CASSFGVAGGPDGEQFF
many	TRBV12-3/TRBV12-4	TRBJ1-2	TRBD1	TGTGCCAGCAGTTTCGGGACAGCCTATGGCTACACCTTC	CASSFGTAYGYTF
once	TRBV19	TRBJ2-5	TRBD1	TGTGCCAGTAGTACCCTTGACAGGGGCTGGGAGACCCAGTACTTC	CASSTLDRGWETQYF
.	TRBV13	TRBJ1-1	.	TGTGCCAGCAGCTCCACGGGGGAGAACACTGAAGCTTTCTTT	CASSSTGENTEAFF
.	TRBV18	TRBJ2-7	TRBD1	TGTGCCAGCTCACCACTCGCGACAGGGGGCTCGGACGAGCAGTACTTC	CASSPLATGGSDEQYF
.	TRBV20-1	TRBJ2-1	TRBD2	TGCAGTGCTAGAGGGCGGGGGGAGCAGTTCTTC	CSARGRGEQFF
once	TRBV4-3	TRBJ1-6	.	TGCGCCAGCAGCCAAGATAAGGCAGGGGTATCACCCCTCCACTTT	CASSQDKAGVSPLHF
.	TRBV7-9	TRBJ1-2	.	TGTGCCAGCAGCCCTGACAGGCAGACCTATGGCTACACCTTC	CASSPDRQTYGYTF
.	TRBV11-2	TRBJ1-2	.	TGTGCCAGCAGCCCGGAGGGTCTACGGGGGATTGCTGGCTACACCTTC	CASSPEGLRGIAGYTF
.	TRBV5-6	TRBJ1-2	.	TGTGCCAGCAGCTCAGCCCAGGGGAATGGCTACACCTTC	CASSSAQGNGYTF
.	TRBV28	TRBJ1-1	.	TGTGCCAGCAGTTTCCGGGGTTGGAACACTGAAGCTTTCTTT	CASSFRGWNTEAFF
.	TRBV10-1	TRBJ2-7	TRBD2	TGCGCCAGCAGTGAGTCGGGCGGGAGGTCCTACGAGCAGTACTTC	CASSESGGRSYEQYF
.	TRBV2	TRBJ2-1	.	TGTGCCAGCGGTCGGGACACCTACAATGAGCAGTTCTTC	CASGRDTYNEQFF